This T cell receptor beta chain was recorded in a study of shared clonotypes between healthy human individuals. Across the whole study: Donors were two women and three men aged 18 to 49. Study-wide points: Roughly 5% of naive CD4 clonotypes were shared across a few donors. Blood alone was sampled, and tissue repertoires likely differ. Among non-shared clonotypes, generation probabilities were lower than among those shared by all four donors.

The naive CD8 population came from CD45RO-negative cells selected for CCR7, without terminally differentiated effector memory CD45RA+ cells. The CDR3 runs 13 residues. Germline-derived CDR1 and CDR2 are SGHNT and YYREEE (reference sequence). Trimming left V 0 bases short and J 0 bases short, with 4 bases between. Worth noting for this clone: Its target is unknown. The same CDR3 can be traced to other DNA sequences in this sample.

Method: immunoSEQ multiplex PCR; TCRdb's copy keeps in-frame clones and lacks some. The sample has hundreds of thousands of clones; 85% to 95% are singletons. The sample was naive CD8+ T cells sorted from blood. V is TRBV5-4 and J is TRBJ2-7; D is unclear. The TCR originated in a woman aged 25-40 years in good health. DNA of the CDR3: TGTGCCAGCAGCTTGGACACCTCCTACGAGCAGTACTTC. Translation gives CASSLDTSYEQYF.